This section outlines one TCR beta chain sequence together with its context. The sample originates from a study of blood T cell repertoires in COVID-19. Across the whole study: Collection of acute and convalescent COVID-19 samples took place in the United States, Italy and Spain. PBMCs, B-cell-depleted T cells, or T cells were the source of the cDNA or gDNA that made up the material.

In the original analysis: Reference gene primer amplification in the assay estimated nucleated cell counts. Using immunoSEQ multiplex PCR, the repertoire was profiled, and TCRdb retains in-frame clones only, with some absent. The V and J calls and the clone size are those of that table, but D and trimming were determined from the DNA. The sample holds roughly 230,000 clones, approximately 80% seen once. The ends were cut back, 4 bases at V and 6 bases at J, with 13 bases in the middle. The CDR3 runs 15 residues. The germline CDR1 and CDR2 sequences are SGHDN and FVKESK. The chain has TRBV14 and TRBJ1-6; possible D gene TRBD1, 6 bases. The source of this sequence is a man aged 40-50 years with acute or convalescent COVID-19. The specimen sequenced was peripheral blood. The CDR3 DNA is TGTGCCAGCAGCCCTTGGGCAGGGGTTAATTCACCCCTCCACTTT. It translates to CASSPWAGVNSPLHF.